The TCR beta chain under discussion was sequenced for a study of cytomegalovirus exposure and HLA in healthy donors (dated by TCRdb to the late 2010s). In terms of the full investigation: The 666 repertoires of the first cohort and the roughly 120 validation repertoires were produced on the same platform, according to a later analysis. The study aimed to test whether cataloging public T cell receptors could reveal signatures of past pathogen exposure. Along with the roughly 700-subject first cohort, a separate validation cohort of around 110 different subjects was used. To predict cytomegalovirus infection status, the study combined high-throughput TCR immunosequencing, statistical association of individual TCRs with disease status, and machine learning. What the work shows at the level of the full study, not this receptor alone: Most TCR sequences were seen in very few donors, while some public TCRs were found in many individuals. In both the original and validation cohorts, the classifier was reported to diagnose cytomegalovirus status with high specificity and sensitivity. It was suggested by the authors that the approach could potentially be generalized to other disease states and immunological phenotypes. A later analysis had no HLA typing for the validation cohort, so co-occurrence there was scored across all 110 or so repertoires. Subsequent analysis determined that TCRs grouped into clusters in the first cohort also showed a tendency toward co-occurrence across the roughly 110 validation repertoires, and 94% of cluster scores exceeded 0. The study gave a list of roughly 150 TCR beta chains associated with cytomegalovirus. In vitro tests confirmed that a few of the cytomegalovirus-associated TCR beta chains recognize cytomegalovirus antigens.

Remarks on this clone: This clone's antigen is unknown. Within one base of it there is no much larger clone, and no base qualities were kept.

Via the germline V gene (reference sequence), CDR1 is MNHEY and CDR2 SMNVEV. Between the V and J ends, shortened by 6 bases and 4 bases respectively, the junction contains 15 bases. The CDR3 measures 15 amino acids from cysteine to phenylalanine. The only DNA kept is the CDR3, 45 bases in frame from the first base. The donors were included in the validation cohort of over a hundred subjects, a group kept apart from the approximately 670-subject first cohort. Library generation was performed with the immunoSEQ multiplex PCR assay. On the study's bioinformatics: To diagnose cytomegalovirus status from the catalog of TCR beta chain sequences, a statistical classification framework was built. In its TCRdb copy, this immuneACCESS table keeps in-frame sequences only and misses some clones. Where compared with another copy, unresolved V genes explain less than half of these, and the others have no known cause. That table gives V, J and clone size, and the DNA gave D and trimming. This sample gives some 260,000 clones in total; about 90% of them show up just once. 9.5% to 15% of the sample lies in the top ten.

This sequence originates from a man aged 18 to 30 in good health and CMV-seropositive. The chain employs TRBV27 and TRBJ2-2, with TRBD1 perhaps the D gene, on 6 matching bases. The sequenced sample consisted of PBMCs. The CDR3: CASSTDSRLTGELFF. Here is the DNA: TGTGCCAGCAGCACGGACAGTAGGCTCACCGGGGAGCTGTTTTTT.